This record concerns one T cell receptor (beta chain) sequence. Its antigen remains unidentified. One entry per CDR3 protein results from TCRdb running MiXCR on the RT-PCR reads. There are about 520,000 distinct CDR3 sequences in the sample; 7.2% occur only once, and approximately 14% lies in the top ten. This entry comes from a study of response to subunit inactivated influenza vaccine. General study findings and limits: Authors suggested each seasonal flu vaccination may recruit only limited numbers of new T cells.

The sequence was collected from a man between 50 and 75 years old who received an inactivated influenza vaccine. Source: PBMCs from blood, taken around 25 months after vaccination.

The CDR3: CASSQDGGGQADTQYF. The CDR3 region has the DNA TGCGCCAGCAGCCAAGATGGCGGGGGGCAGGCGGATACGCAGTATTTT. The V call is TRBV4-1, the J call TRBJ2-3, with TRBD2 matching over 8 bases. CDR3 length equals 16 residues. With V trimmed by 0 bases and J by 6 bases, 8 bases remained unmatched. Germline CDR1 reads MGHRA; CDR2 reads YSYEKL.